The present T cell receptor beta chain was sequenced within a study of blood T cell repertoires in COVID-19. The overall study: Acute-phase and convalescent COVID-19 samples originated in the United States, Italy and Spain. The analysed material was cDNA or gDNA that came from T cells, B-cell-depleted T cells, or PBMCs.

There are 13 residues in the CDR3. CDR1 and CDR2 (germline): MDHEN, SYDVKM. V trimming: 6 bases; J trimming: 9 bases; junction bases outside the gene matches: 6. In the original processing: By means of reference gene primer amplification, nucleated cell counts were estimated. Only in-frame clones appear in the TCRdb table, and some are missing; sequencing was by immunoSEQ multiplex PCR. The V and J calls and clone size come from that table; D and trimming were worked out from the DNA. This sample carries about 250,000 clones, roughly four fifths of them seen once, and the ten largest clones take nearly 9%.

The sequence derives from a man older than 75 with acute or convalescent COVID-19. The chain couples TRBV28 to TRBJ2-1, with TRBD1 matching over 9 bases. Sequencing was carried out using peripheral blood. The CDR3: CASRGQGAAEQFF. CDR3 DNA: TGTGCCAGCAGGGGACAGGGCGCTGCTGAGCAGTTCTTC.